This TCR beta chain derives from a study of T-cell reconstitution after alpha-beta-depleted transplantation in children (dated by TCRdb to between 2015 and 2016). Regarding the research as a whole: Using TCR repertoire profiling, the study followed T-cell immune reconstitution in a quantitative way in children after TCRalphabeta/CD19-depleted allogeneic hematopoietic cell transplantation. Study-level results and caveats: Over the following months the frequencies of hyperexpanded clones went down, and after one year T-cell counts and TCRbeta diversity were mostly credited to newly produced T cells. Apparently early alphabetaT-cell count recovery about two months after transplant reportedly relied on only several hundred rapidly expanded clones derived from non-depleted graft cells. In some patients, the high TCRbeta diversity seen at day 60 was put down to recipient T cells and intrathymic progenitors that had survived conditioning.

This clonotype appeared many times. Its antigen remains unidentified. Qualities for individual bases were not recorded, and no much larger clone is one base off. The library was generated by PCR. Sequenced using an Illumina HiSeq 2500. Molecular barcoding was employed in the preparation of TCR libraries, with unique molecular identifiers being used to normalize TCRbeta repertoire quantification. Through fastp at Q25 and MiXCR, TCRdb rebuilt clones from the public reads, retaining in-frame beta chains. Rows with one shared CDR3 protein collapse into an entry with the most common genes and DNA. Across this sample there are 280,000 or so distinct CDR3 sequences, with around a tenth seen only once. The leading ten clones occupy less than 25% of the sample. There are 16 amino acids in the CDR3, from cysteine to phenylalanine inclusive. The kept DNA is CDR3 alone, 48 bases in frame from the first base. CDR1 is given as MNHEY and CDR2 as SMNVEV, both from the germline V gene (reference sequence). V is cut by 7 bases and J by 6 bases, and the space between the germline ends is 21 bases.

What this sample's treatment or condition label stands for: allogeneic hematopoietic cell transplantation with graft depleted of TCRalphabeta T cells and CD19 B cells. Transplant recipients were children who received TCRalphabeta/CD19-depleted allogeneic hematopoietic cell grafts. Recombination joined TRBV27 with TRBJ2-2; there is no confident call for the D gene. This specimen was peripheral blood, taken 180 days after TCRalphabeta/CD19-depleted stem cell transplant. This TCR derives from a male patient between 2 and 10 years old who had a stem cell transplant for chronic granulomatous disease, so the T cells may come from the graft donor. The bases read TGTGCCAGCAAACCGCAGGCGGTTGTGAGCGCCGGGGAGCTGTTTTTT. Its translation is CASKPQAVVSAGELFF.